Listed below are T cell receptor beta chains from one sample, sequenced in a study of cytomegalovirus exposure and HLA in healthy donors. Clones were read by immunoSEQ multiplex PCR, and TCRdb kept only the in-frame ones, dropping some. The sample shows about 160,000 clones, around 85% of them seen only once. Sequencing was performed on PBMCs. These receptors originate from a woman in her twenties or thirties in good health and CMV-seronegative. Each CDR3 is given with its conserved first and last residue. D genes are given only for firm matches. Clone sizes are given selectively: once, few, many, or a class where the clone is expanded.

clone_size: NA; d_call: NA; j_call: TRBJ1-6; v_call: TRBV6-5; cdr3_aa: CASSYSDDRYSPLHF; cdr3_nt: TGTGCCAGCAGTTACTCGGATGACAGATATTCCCCCCTCCACTTT
clone_size: NA; d_call: NA; j_call: TRBJ1-1; v_call: TRBV11-2; cdr3_aa: CASSATPQVSYTEAFF; cdr3_nt: TGTGCCAGCAGCGCAACCCCCCAGGTATCGTACACTGAAGCTTTCTTT
clone_size: NA; d_call: NA; j_call: TRBJ1-2; v_call: TRBV28; cdr3_aa: CASSFAGGYTF; cdr3_nt: TGTGCCAGCAGTTTTGCGGGTGGCTACACCTTC
clone_size: NA; d_call: TRBD2; j_call: TRBJ2-1; v_call: TRBV14; cdr3_aa: CASSQDRLAGLLNEQFF; cdr3_nt: TGTGCCAGCAGCCAAGATCGGCTAGCGGGCCTGCTGAATGAGCAGTTCTTC
clone_size: NA; d_call: TRBD1; j_call: TRBJ1-3; v_call: TRBV19; cdr3_aa: CASRMDRSGNTIYF; cdr3_nt: TGTGCCAGTAGAATGGACAGGTCTGGAAACACCATATATTTT
clone_size: NA; d_call: NA; j_call: TRBJ1-2; v_call: TRBV19; cdr3_aa: CASSIDQQALNYGYTF; cdr3_nt: TGTGCCAGTAGTATAGATCAACAGGCGCTTAACTATGGCTACACCTTC
clone_size: once; d_call: TRBD1; j_call: TRBJ1-4; v_call: TRBV19; cdr3_aa: CASSVTGTGATNEKLFF; cdr3_nt: TGTGCCAGTAGCGTTACCGGGACAGGCGCAACTAATGAAAAACTGTTTTTT
clone_size: NA; d_call: NA; j_call: TRBJ2-7; v_call: TRBV27; cdr3_aa: CASSIRESGYSHEQYF; cdr3_nt: TGTGCCAGCAGTATTCGGGAGTCAGGGTATTCCCACGAGCAGTACTTC
clone_size: NA; d_call: TRBD2; j_call: TRBJ2-7; v_call: TRBV9; cdr3_aa: CASSVGLAPSYEQYF; cdr3_nt: TGTGCCAGCAGCGTAGGACTAGCGCCATCCTACGAGCAGTACTTC
clone_size: NA; d_call: TRBD1; j_call: TRBJ1-5; v_call: TRBV19; cdr3_aa: CASSIGPKDRSNQPQHF; cdr3_nt: TGTGCCAGTAGTATTGGCCCCAAGGACAGGAGTAATCAGCCCCAGCATTTT
clone_size: NA; d_call: NA; j_call: TRBJ1-5; v_call: TRBV19; cdr3_aa: CASMGANSNQPQHF; cdr3_nt: TGTGCCAGTATGGGGGCGAACAGCAATCAGCCCCAGCATTTT
clone_size: NA; d_call: TRBD2; j_call: TRBJ2-4; v_call: TRBV4-2; cdr3_aa: CASRVSGTSGYIQYF; cdr3_nt: TGTGCCAGCAGGGTGTCCGGGACTAGCGGTTACATTCAGTACTTC
clone_size: NA; d_call: NA; j_call: TRBJ2-5; v_call: TRBV19; cdr3_aa: CASRGGGETQYF; cdr3_nt: TGTGCCAGTAGAGGCGGAGGGGAGACCCAGTACTTC